Listed below are T cell receptor beta chains from one sample, sequenced in a study of blood T cells in healthy people across ages. MiXCR, run by TCRdb on the 5' RACE reads, gives a single entry per CDR3 protein. The repertoire has about 1 million distinct CDR3 sequences, 45% of them found once; the top ten carry approximately 20%. What was sequenced was blood. The receptors shown here come from an older woman in good health. CDR3s include the opening cysteine and the closing phenylalanine or tryptophan. Clone size, where shown, is once, few, many, or a class for clones that have expanded.

abundance | j_gene | v_gene | CDR3aa
many | TRBJ2-7 | TRBV9 | CASSADGGRIYEQYF
NA | TRBJ2-7 | TRBV30 | CVWSRDSNEQYF
NA | TRBJ1-6 | TRBV27 | CASSARQGAGSPLHF
few | TRBJ2-7 | TRBV6-1 | CASKLDEQYF
NA | TRBJ2-3 | TRBV13 | CASSFIAGVSTDTQYF
NA | TRBJ2-5 | TRBV5-5 | CASSRTGQGYQETQYF
NA | TRBJ1-1 | TRBV10-3 | CAISGTGGRNTEAFF
NA | TRBJ2-7 | TRBV2 | CASSIPLDSSYEQYF
few | TRBJ2-1 | TRBV6-2/TRBV6-3 | CASSLRETKEQFF
many | TRBJ2-3 | TRBV7-2 | CASSLALAGGTDTQYF
NA | TRBJ2-4 | TRBV20-1 | CSAKLQGAGWVKNIQYF
NA | TRBJ2-3 | TRBV27 | CASSLDGTPQGRGTDTQYF
few | TRBJ2-4 | TRBV20-1 | CSAPGPKNIQYF
NA | TRBJ2-7 | TRBV27 | CASSPDKGYEQYF
NA | TRBJ1-2 | TRBV20-1 | CSARLGRNYGYTF
NA | TRBJ2-3 | TRBV15 | CATSRGSGQWTTDTQYF
once | TRBJ1-1 | TRBV2 | CASSRSSGNTEAFF
NA | TRBJ1-2 | TRBV19 | CASRDRGSYGYTF
few | TRBJ2-7 | TRBV20-1 | CSASPTGPSSYEQYF
NA | TRBJ2-1 | TRBV6-2/TRBV6-3 | CASSYSYTSPYNEQFF
NA | TRBJ2-7 | TRBV7-9 | CASSLASPRFWEQYF
few | TRBJ2-1 | TRBV4-1 | CASSQEPGGRNEQFF
NA | TRBJ2-1 | TRBV6-4 | CASSDSRQGHSYNEQFF
NA | TRBJ2-3 | TRBV9 | CASSLTRGWGTDTQYF
NA | TRBJ2-1 | TRBV7-6 | CASSKGQAAYNEQFF
few | TRBJ2-7 | TRBV7-9 | CASRSGGGYEQYF
many | TRBJ2-7 | TRBV6-5 | CASRPGQSYEQYF
NA | TRBJ2-3 | TRBV7-6 | CASSLDVGDTQYF
once | TRBJ2-5 | TRBV5-1 | CASSPDRVYNEQYF
NA | TRBJ1-1 | TRBV12-3/TRBV12-4 | CASSFGREAFF
few | TRBJ2-1 | TRBV27 | CASSLSRGTSGRGYNEQFF
NA | TRBJ2-7 | TRBV5-1 | CASSSTGTKNYEQYF
once | TRBJ2-1 | TRBV29-1 | CSAAGDRGLSGRWEQFF
NA | TRBJ2-1 | TRBV6-1 | CASSNTSGSPYNEQFF
few | TRBJ1-6 | TRBV25-1 | CASSEPDRFGSPLHF
once | TRBJ2-1 | TRBV9 | CASSVARGSYNEQFF
NA | TRBJ2-3 | TRBV24-1 | CATSREGSTDAQYF
few | TRBJ2-3 | TRBV11-2 | CASSPLGGITDTQYF
many | NA | TRBV12-3/TRBV12-4 | CASSLTSGRGEQYF
few | TRBJ2-1 | TRBV20-1 | CSAPLGRRNEQFF
NA | TRBJ2-1 | TRBV7-2 | CASSLPYHNEQFF
once | NA | TRBV4-2 | CASSQRTVNEQYF
NA | TRBJ2-1 | TRBV5-1 | CASSPGTGDEQFF
NA | TRBJ2-1 | TRBV6-6 | CASSYPGPGNEQFF
few | TRBJ2-7 | TRBV5-1 | CASTIIGTQGANEQYF
few | TRBJ2-5 | TRBV20-1 | CSAREQDQETQYF
NA | TRBJ2-7 | TRBV5-6 | CASSLGRGGLALTYEQYF
NA | NA | TRBV2 | CASSDWQGTYEQYF
few | TRBJ2-2 | TRBV10-2 | CASSYLARQNTGELFF
NA | TRBJ1-2 | TRBV9 | CASSPDRDNYGYTF
few | TRBJ1-4 | TRBV7-9 | CASSSRGISEKLFF